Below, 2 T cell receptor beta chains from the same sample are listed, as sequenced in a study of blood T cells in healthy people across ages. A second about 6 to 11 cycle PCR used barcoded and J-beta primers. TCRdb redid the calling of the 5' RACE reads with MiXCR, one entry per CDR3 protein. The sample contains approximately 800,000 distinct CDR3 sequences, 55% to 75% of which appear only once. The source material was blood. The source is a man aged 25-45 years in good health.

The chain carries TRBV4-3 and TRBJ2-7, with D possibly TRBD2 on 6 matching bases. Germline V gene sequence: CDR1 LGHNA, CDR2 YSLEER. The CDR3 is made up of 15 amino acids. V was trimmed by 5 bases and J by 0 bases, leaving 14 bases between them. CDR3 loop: CASSFGRGLSYEQYF. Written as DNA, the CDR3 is TGCGCCAGCAGCTTCGGGCGGGGACTCTCCTACGAGCAGTACTTC.

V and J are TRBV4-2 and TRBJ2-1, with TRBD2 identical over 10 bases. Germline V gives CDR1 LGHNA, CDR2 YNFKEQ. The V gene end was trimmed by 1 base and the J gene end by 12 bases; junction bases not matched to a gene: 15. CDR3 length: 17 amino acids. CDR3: CASSQVKTAGGTVGQFF. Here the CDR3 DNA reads TGTGCCAGCAGCCAAGTCAAGACAGCGGGAGGGACCGTTGGGCAGTTCTTC.